This record covers a single T cell receptor beta chain. Its antigen has not been determined. No base quality information exists; no much larger clone differs at one position. The CDR3 holds 14 amino acids from the cysteine to the phenylalanine. Only the CDR3 portion is preserved as DNA: 42 bases, with reading frame beginning at the first base. The germline V gene yields SGHRS for CDR1 and YFSETQ for CDR2. V drops 0 bases and J drops 4 bases, leaving 9 bases in between. The sample is drawn from a study of blood T cell repertoires in COVID-19 (dated by TCRdb to 2018 to 2021). Study-level background: The collaborator samples originated in the United States, Italy and Spain and spanned the acute and convalescent phases of COVID-19. The material from the prospective study consisted of cDNA or gDNA derived from T cells, B-cell-depleted T cells, or PBMCs. Subjects who had been exposed to COVID-19, were actively infected with it, or had recovered from it provided the deeply sampled blood TCRbeta repertoires that made up the dataset. A freely available public database, intended as a resource for researchers studying the immune response to SARS-CoV-2, is where the repertoires were released. Samples came from the ongoing ImmuneRACE study (first 160 participants) plus 1,254 subjects from 6 global collaborators. Sample metadata almost always included a de-identified subject ID, COVID-19 status, age in years and sex. HLA class I and class II types, where available, came from metadata supplied by the sample provider rather than from assay-based typing. The paper's findings and limits, for the study overall: How much clinical and demographic metadata was included differed by source and by participant, and the metadata was provided uncurated.

The immunoSEQ Assay, a bias-controlled multiplex PCR, was used to amplify TCRbeta CDR3 regions from genomic DNA. On the study's bioinformatics: Nucleated cell counts per sample were estimated from amplification of reference gene primers within the assay. To quantify the absolute abundance of each unique TCRbeta CDR3 rearrangement, sequence reads were collapsed and filtered. For each sample, productive Simpson clonality was calculated by taking the square root of Simpson's diversity index across productive rearrangements. As stored in TCRdb, this immuneACCESS dataset retains in-frame rearrangements with V and J assigned. A fraction of the clones does not appear; measured against another copy, unresolved V genes explain less than half of the discrepancy, and the remainder lacks a known reason. V and J calls and clone size are given by that table; D and trimming were obtained from the DNA. For this sample the table gives fewer than 200,000 clones, of which roughly 75% were detected only once. The top ten constitute around 6.3% of the sample.

Collaborating institutions collected whole blood in K2EDTA tubes following their own protocols. For TCRbeta analysis, collaborator samples were shipped as frozen whole blood, as isolated PBMCs, or as DNA extracted from either sample type. Recombination linked TRBV5-1 to TRBJ2-3; perhaps TRBD1 is the D gene, with 5 bases matching. The receptor's source is a man aged 65 to 79 with active or convalescent COVID-19. The specimen was peripheral blood. The CDR3 is CASSLEGQADTQYF. The sequenced DNA: TGCGCCAGCAGCTTGGAGGGGCAAGCAGATACGCAGTATTTT.